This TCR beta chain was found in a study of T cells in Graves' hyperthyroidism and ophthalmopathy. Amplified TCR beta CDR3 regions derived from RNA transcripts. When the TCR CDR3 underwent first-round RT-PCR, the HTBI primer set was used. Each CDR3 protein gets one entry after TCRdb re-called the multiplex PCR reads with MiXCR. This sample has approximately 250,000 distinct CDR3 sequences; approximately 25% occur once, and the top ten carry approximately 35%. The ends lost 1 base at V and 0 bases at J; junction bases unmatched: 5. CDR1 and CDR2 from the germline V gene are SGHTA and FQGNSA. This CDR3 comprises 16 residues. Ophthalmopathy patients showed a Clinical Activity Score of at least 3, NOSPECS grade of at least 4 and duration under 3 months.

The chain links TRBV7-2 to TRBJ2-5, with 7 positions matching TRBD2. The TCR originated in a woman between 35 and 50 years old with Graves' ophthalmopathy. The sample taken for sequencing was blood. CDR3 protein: CASSLVVLADQETQYF. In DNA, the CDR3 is TGTGCCAGCAGCTTAGTAGTTCTAGCGGACCAAGAGACCCAGTACTTC. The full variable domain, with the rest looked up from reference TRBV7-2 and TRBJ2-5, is GAGVSQSPSNKVTEKGKDVELRCDPISGHTALYWYRQSLGQGLEFLIYFQGNSAPDKSGLPSDRFSAERTGGSVSTLTIQRTQQEDSAVYLCASSLVVLADQETQYFGPGTRLLVL.